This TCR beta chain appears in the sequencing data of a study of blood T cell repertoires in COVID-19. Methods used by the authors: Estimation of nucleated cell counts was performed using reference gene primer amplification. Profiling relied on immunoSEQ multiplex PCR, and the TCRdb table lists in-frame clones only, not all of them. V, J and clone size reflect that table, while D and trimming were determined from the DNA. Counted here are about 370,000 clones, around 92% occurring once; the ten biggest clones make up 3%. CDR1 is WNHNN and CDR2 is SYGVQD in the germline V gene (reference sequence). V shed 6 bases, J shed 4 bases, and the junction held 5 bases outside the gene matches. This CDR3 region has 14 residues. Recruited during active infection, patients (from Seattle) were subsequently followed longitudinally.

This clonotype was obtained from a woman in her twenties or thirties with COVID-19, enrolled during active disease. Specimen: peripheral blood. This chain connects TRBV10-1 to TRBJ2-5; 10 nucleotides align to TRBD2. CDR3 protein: CASSPAGGGETQYF. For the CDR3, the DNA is TGCGCCAGCAGCCCAGCGGGAGGGGGAGAGACCCAGTACTTC.